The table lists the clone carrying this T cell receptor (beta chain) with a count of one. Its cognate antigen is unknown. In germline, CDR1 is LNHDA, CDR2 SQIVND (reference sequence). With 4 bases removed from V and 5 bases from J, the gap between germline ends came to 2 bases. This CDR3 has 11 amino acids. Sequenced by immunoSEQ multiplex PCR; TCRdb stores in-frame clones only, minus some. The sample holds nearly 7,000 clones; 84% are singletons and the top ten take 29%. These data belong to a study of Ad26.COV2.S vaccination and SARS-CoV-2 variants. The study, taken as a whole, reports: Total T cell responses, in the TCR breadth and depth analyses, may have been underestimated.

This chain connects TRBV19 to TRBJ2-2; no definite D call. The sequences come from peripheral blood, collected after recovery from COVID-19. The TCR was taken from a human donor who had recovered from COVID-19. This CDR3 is CASSRTGELFF. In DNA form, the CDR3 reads TGTGCCAGTAGTAGGACCGGGGAGCTGTTTTTT.